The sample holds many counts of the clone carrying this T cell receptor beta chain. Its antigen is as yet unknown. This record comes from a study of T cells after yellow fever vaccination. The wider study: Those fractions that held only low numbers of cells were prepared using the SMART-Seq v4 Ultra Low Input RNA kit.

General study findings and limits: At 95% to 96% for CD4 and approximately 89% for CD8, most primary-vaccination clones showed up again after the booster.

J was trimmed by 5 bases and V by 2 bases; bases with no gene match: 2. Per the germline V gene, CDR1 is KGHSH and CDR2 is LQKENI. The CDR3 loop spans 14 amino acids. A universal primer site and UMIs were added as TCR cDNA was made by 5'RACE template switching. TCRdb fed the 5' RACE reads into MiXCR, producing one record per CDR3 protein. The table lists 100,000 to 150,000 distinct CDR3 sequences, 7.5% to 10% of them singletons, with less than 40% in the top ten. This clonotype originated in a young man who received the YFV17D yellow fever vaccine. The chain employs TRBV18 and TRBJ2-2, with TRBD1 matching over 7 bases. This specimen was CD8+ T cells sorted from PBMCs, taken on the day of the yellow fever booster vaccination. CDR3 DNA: TGTGCCAGCTCACCATGGGACAGAACCGGGGAGCTGTTTTTT. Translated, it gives CASSPWDRTGELFF.